The 17 T cell receptor beta chains presented below share a single source sample, sequenced in a study of early stage breast cancer tumors (dated by TCRdb to about 2017). The library was prepared using the immunoSEQ multiplex PCR assay. This is the immuneACCESS table as TCRdb keeps it, with only in-frame sequences that have V and J called. A part of the clones is gone; compared with another copy, unresolved V genes explain less than half, and the rest is unexplained. For this sample there are some 10,000 clones; roughly 60% appear just once. Around 11% of the sample is held by the ten biggest clonotypes. Source material: breast tumor tissue. These receptors were obtained from a person aged 55 to 69 with breast cancer.

CDR3 region: CASSEVPPAGGTYEQYF. The CDR3 DNA sequence: TGTGCCAGCAGTGAAGTACCGCCAGCCGGTGGGACCTACGAGCAGTACTTC. The rearrangement links TRBV6-1 to TRBJ2-7; D gene uncertain. Germline CDR1 MNHNS, CDR2 SASEGT. The CDR3 contains 17 residues. Trimming left V 1 base short and J 2 bases short, with 18 bases between.

The J gene is TRBJ2-3, the V gene TRBV7-2; D is possibly TRBD2 (7 bases). V was clipped by 1 base and J by 1 base, with 12 bases between them. Germline V gene lookup returns CDR1 SGHTA and CDR2 FQGNSA. The CDR3 has 16 amino acids. The CDR3 protein is CASSLGAGGRTDTQYF. The CDR3 DNA reads TGTGCCAGCAGCTTAGGGGCCGGGGGGCGCACAGATACGCAGTATTTT.

The chain employs TRBV6-1 and TRBJ1-5, with TRBD1 identical over 12 bases. J was trimmed by 3 bases and V by 6 bases; bases with no gene match: 3. The CDR3 totals 15 residues. Germline-derived CDR1 and CDR2 are MNHNS and SASEGT. In DNA form, the CDR3 reads TGTGCCAGCAGGGGACAGGGGGCTTTCAATCAGCCCCAGCATTTT. This encodes CASRGQGAFNQPQHF.

The genes are TRBV15 and TRBJ2-7; 7 bases line up with TRBD2. The CDR3 has 15 residues. Unmatched junction bases numbered 9, after V lost 0 bases and J lost 7 bases. Per germline, CDR1 LNHNV and CDR2 YYDKDF (reference sequence). Here the CDR3 reads CATSRDKPGRGEQYF. The CDR3 DNA sequence: TGTGCCACCAGCAGAGATAAACCAGGGCGGGGGGAGCAGTACTTC.

The chain couples TRBV28 to TRBJ2-3; D unresolved. The germline V and J ends were trimmed by 3 bases and 7 bases, with 8 bases remaining between them. CDR1 and CDR2 (germline): MDHEN, SYDVKM. This CDR3 is 12 amino acids long. For the CDR3, the DNA is TGTGCCAGCAGTTTTCGGCGGAATACGCAGTATTTT. Its translation: CASSFRRNTQYF. Based on the CDR3 plus reference TRBV28 and TRBJ2-3, the full variable domain is DVKVTQSSRYLVKRTGEKVFLECVQDMDHENMFWYRQDPGLGLRLIYFSYDVKMKEKGDIPEGYSVSREKKERFSLILESASTNQTSMYLCASSFRRNTQYFGPGTRLTVL.

This chain uses TRBV5-1 with TRBJ1-2, with D unclear. The V gene's germline CDR1 is SGHRS and CDR2 YFSETQ. CDR3 size: 12 residues. V dropped 5 bases and J dropped 4 bases, with 9 bases sitting between them. The CDR3 DNA is TGCGCCAGCAGTCTGGAAGGCTATGGCTACACCTTC. Its translation is CASSLEGYGYTF.

V and J are TRBV7-8 and TRBJ1-5; 9 nucleotides align to TRBD1. Germline-derived CDR1 and CDR2 are SGHVS and FQNEAQ. This CDR3 comprises 17 residues. Germline trimming cut 5 bases from V and 2 bases from J; bases unmatched to any gene: 10. The chain's CDR3 is CASSPMGQGEGNQPQHF. The CDR3 DNA follows: TGTGCCAGCAGCCCCATGGGACAGGGTGAAGGCAATCAGCCCCAGCATTTT. Combining the CDR3 with reference TRBV7-8 and TRBJ1-5 gives the whole variable domain GAGVSQSPRYKVAKRGQDVALRCDPISGHVSLFWYQQALGQGPEFLTYFQNEAQLDKSGLPSDRFFAERPEGSVSTLKIQRTQQEDSAVYLCASSPMGQGEGNQPQHFGDGTRLSIL.

The chain has TRBV14 and TRBJ2-4, with TRBD1 identical over 9 bases. CDR3 size: 15 residues. The junction had 3 bases not matched to a gene; V was cut back by 1 base and J by 5 bases. CDR1 is SGHDN, CDR2 FVKESK, per germline. The CDR3 loop is CASSQVGQGQNIQYF. The CDR3 nucleotides are TGTGCCAGCAGCCAAGTGGGACAGGGACAAAACATTCAGTACTTC.

The CDR3 region is CASSINRVTNTEAFF. In nucleotides, the CDR3 is TGTGCCAGCAGTATCAACAGGGTTACGAACACTGAAGCTTTCTTT. The chain is built from TRBV27 and TRBJ1-1; a possible D gene is TRBD1 (6 bases). V was shortened by 5 bases and J by 1 base, with 14 bases between the two germline ends. The germline V gene encodes CDR1 MNHEY and CDR2 SMNVEV (reference sequence). This CDR3 is built from 15 residues.

CDR3 bases: TGCGCCAGCAGCTTGGGGGATTCACCCCTCCACTTT. It is translated as CASSLGDSPLHF. V and J are TRBV5-1 and TRBJ1-6; D is unresolved. Trimming took off 0 bases at V and 8 bases at J, with 3 bases between the two ends. CDR1 and CDR2 from the germline V gene are SGHRS and YFSETQ. The CDR3 has 12 amino acids. Full variable domain (missing parts from reference TRBV5-1 and TRBJ1-6): KAGVTQTPRYLIKTRGQQVTLSCSPISGHRSVSWYQQTPGQGLQFLFEYFSETQRNKGNFPGRFSGRQFSNSRSEMNVSTLELGDSALYLCASSLGDSPLHFGNGTRLTVT.

This clone was seen a handful of times. The rearrangement uses TRBV6-1 and TRBJ1-1; 7 nucleotides line up with TRBD1. Germline CDR1 is MNHNS and CDR2 is SASEGT. CDR3 length: 13 amino acids. V gave up 8 bases and J gave up 0 bases; unmatched junction bases: 3. The CDR3 loop reads CASEGAVNTEAFF. DNA of the CDR3: TGTGCCAGCGAGGGGGCGGTGAACACTGAAGCTTTCTTT.

The chain employs TRBV5-5 and TRBJ2-7; D is perhaps TRBD1 or TRBD2 (5 bases each). The length of the CDR3 is 13 residues. Germline V CDR1 and CDR2: SGHKS, YYEKEE (reference sequence). With 0 bases removed from V and 3 bases from J, the gap between germline ends came to 7 bases. CDR3 amino acids: CASSLAGSYEQYF. CDR3 sequence (DNA): TGTGCCAGCAGCTTGGCAGGGAGCTACGAGCAGTACTTC.

V usage is TRBV2 and J usage is TRBJ1-2; possibly TRBD1 for D (5 bases). The CDR3 is made up of 13 amino acids. V was cut by 7 bases and J by 7 bases, with 16 bases left in between. Germline V gives CDR1 SNHLY, CDR2 FYNNEI. The CDR3 coding sequence is TGTGCCAGCACTTTTGGGGGAGGAGGTGGCTACACCTTC. Its protein product is CASTFGGGGGYTF.

The rearrangement links TRBV7-2 to TRBJ2-1; either TRBD1 or TRBD2 may fit D (5 bases each). Germline values: CDR1 SGHTA, CDR2 FQGNSA. The CDR3 has 11 amino acids. The V end was cut by 5 bases, the J end by 13 bases, with 12 bases between. The CDR3 nucleotides read TGTGCCAGCAGCGTTCGGGACGTCCAGTTCTTC. It encodes CASSVRDVQFF.

The chain couples TRBV4-2 to TRBJ2-5, with D possibly being TRBD2 (5 bases). Per the germline V gene, CDR1 is LGHNA and CDR2 is YNFKEQ. V was trimmed by 1 base and J by 5 bases, leaving 8 bases between them. The CDR3 runs 13 residues. The CDR3: CASSQGRGETQYF. CDR3 bases: TGTGCCAGCAGCCAAGGCAGAGGGGAGACCCAGTACTTC.

The V call is TRBV6-7, the J call TRBJ2-2, with D perhaps matching TRBD2 (5 bases). TRBV6-7 is assigned to the ORF class and has an uncertain function. The CDR3 is made up of 15 amino acids. V lost 0 bases, J lost 5 bases, and 10 bases lay in between. The CDR3 here is CASSYSRASTGELFF. In DNA form, the CDR3 reads TGTGCCAGCAGTTACTCGAGGGCGTCGACCGGGGAGCTGTTTTTT.

This clone showed up just a few times. The rearrangement uses TRBV28 and TRBJ1-2, with D tentatively TRBD1 (5 bases). With 5 bases removed from V and 3 bases from J, the gap between germline ends came to 19 bases. This CDR3 is built from 16 residues. From germline, CDR1 is MDHEN and CDR2 SYDVKM. The DNA of the CDR3 is TGTGCCAGCAGTATACAGTGGGGAGGGACCTACTATGGCTACACCTTC. Amino acids: CASSIQWGGTYYGYTF.